This entry concerns a single T cell receptor beta chain. Profiled with immunoSEQ multiplex PCR; TCRdb holds only in-frame clones, not every one. Here the sample spans some 180,000 clones, roughly 87% being singletons. Germline V lookup: CDR1 MNHEY, CDR2 SMNVEV (reference sequence). V shed 0 bases and J shed 4 bases, with 7 bases lying between them. The CDR3 runs 14 residues. This sample was taken from a study of blood T cell repertoires in COVID-19. On the study more broadly: From the United States, Italy and Spain came samples of acute and convalescent COVID-19. PBMCs, B-cell-depleted T cells, or T cells provided the cDNA or gDNA that made up the material.

Sample: peripheral blood. The V gene is TRBV27, the J gene TRBJ1-5; D possibly corresponds to TRBD1 (6 bases). This receptor was obtained from a woman aged 55-70 years with COVID-19, enrolled during active disease. The CDR3, as DNA: TGTGCCAGCAGTTTATCTCAGGGGAATCAGCCCCAGCATTTT. Residues: CASSLSQGNQPQHF.